The T cell receptor beta chain under discussion was sequenced for a study of identical twins. V gave up 8 bases and J gave up 2 bases, with 15 bases separating them. The CDR3 length is 14 residues. Germline CDR1 and CDR2: SEHNR and FQNEAQ (reference sequence). Template switching, a step in the protocol, added a universal primer site, and cDNA carried unique molecular identifiers. TCRdb called the 5' RACE reads again in MiXCR, with one record for every CDR3 protein. Of roughly 230,000 distinct CDR3 sequences in the sample, about 8.5% are singletons; the top ten hold approximately 3%. In regard to this clonotype: The target antigen is unknown.

All donors were healthy, and all were Caucasian. Study-wide results and limits: Weaker excess twin sharing was observed in beta out-of-frame sequences. Researchers reported excess low generation probability among twin-shared out-of-frame alpha sequences.

This same sample was also taken into another study, of yellow fever vaccine responses in identical twins.

Source material: CD8+ T cells sorted from blood. V is TRBV7-9 and J is TRBJ1-1; no reliable D call. The sequence was collected from a woman between 18 and 29 years old in good health. DNA for the CDR3: TGTGCCAGCCACGGTCGGTGGGATAACACTGAAGCTTTCTTT. It specifies CASHGRWDNTEAFF.